The clone carrying this T cell receptor beta chain was observed at least ten times. Its antigen is currently unknown. This sample was included in a study of CD8 T cells in ankylosing spondylitis. Study results and limitations: Prior work had noted some motif variants in reactive arthritis blood and synovial fluid. A motif in TCR beta, a set of under 10 highly homologous variants, appeared characteristic of ankylosing spondylitis blood. Clones linked to disease were reported to show significant enrichment in matched ankylosing spondylitis synovial fluid.

Quantitative 5'-RACE with molecular barcodes produced the TCR beta libraries. MiXCR was run by TCRdb on the 5' RACE reads, yielding one entry per CDR3 protein. The profile covers 7,500 to 10,000 distinct CDR3 sequences, with roughly 6.4% appearing a single time and about 42% taken by the ten largest. V was trimmed by 3 bases and J by 11 bases, leaving 17 bases between them. Germline loops: CDR1 SGDLS, CDR2 YYNGEE. This CDR3 is 13 amino acids long. This TCR came from a female donor with ankylosing spondylitis or in good health (not recorded which). This sequence joins TRBV9 and TRBJ1-2; TRBD1 is a possible D gene (5 bases). Sequenced sample: blood, either unsorted or a sorted T cell fraction (not recorded which). The CDR3 DNA reads as TGTGCCAGCAGCGGAGCCGGGAGGGGTGGATACACCTTC. Translated: CASSGAGRGGYTF.